This is a list of T cell receptor beta chains from one sample in a study of CD8 T cells in Susac syndrome. TCRdb used MiXCR to reprocess the immunoSEQ multiplex PCR reads, holding one entry per CDR3 protein. The table shows about 130,000 distinct CDR3 sequences, with about 93% occurring only once. Sequencing was carried out using CD8+ T cells from PBMCs. The receptors come from a human donor with Susac syndrome. CDR3s include the opening cysteine and the closing phenylalanine or tryptophan. A D gene is named only where the DNA matches it firmly. Where a row states a size, it is once, few, many or the class of an expanded clone; other rows omit it.

J gene | clone size | V gene | D gene | CDR3 DNA | CDR3 protein
TRBJ1-4 | - | TRBV9 | TRBD1 | TGTGCCAGCAGCCCCACCGGGACAGTTTTTAATGAAAAACTGTTTTTT | CASSPTGTVFNEKLFF
TRBJ2-7 | - | TRBV5-4 | TRBD2 | TGTGCCAGCAGCTTCTTCGGCGGGAGGGACGAGCAGTACTTC | CASSFFGGRDEQYF
TRBJ1-5 | - | TRBV6-6 | - | TGTGCCAGCATCTTAGGGCCGGGTCAGCCCCAGCATTTT | CASILGPGQPQHF
TRBJ1-2 | - | TRBV13 | - | TGTGCCAGCAGCTTATCGTTGTCCGCCGGCTACACCTTC | CASSLSLSAGYTF
TRBJ1-1 | - | TRBV15 | - | TGTGCCACCAGCAGCGACAGGCAGTCGAACACTGAAGCTTTCTTT | CATSSDRQSNTEAFF
TRBJ2-6 | - | TRBV5-4 | - | TGTGCCAGCAGCTGGGGGTCTGGGGCCAACGTCCTGACTTTC | CASSWGSGANVLTF
TRBJ2-1 | - | TRBV9 | TRBD2 | TGTGCCAGCAGCGTAGGTGGACTAGCGGGGGGGCTGTCCTACAATGAGCAGTTCTTC | CASSVGGLAGGLSYNEQFF
TRBJ1-5 | once | TRBV7-9 | TRBD1 | TGTGCCAGCAGCTTGACAGGGGGCCTGGAGCCCCAGCATTTT | CASSLTGGLEPQHF
TRBJ2-5 | - | TRBV4-1 | - | TGCGCCAGCAGCCCTGTCCCGGACAGCAAAGAGACCCAGTACTTC | CASSPVPDSKETQYF
TRBJ1-4 | - | TRBV2 | TRBD1 | TGTGCCAGCAGTCTACAGACAGGGACGAATGAAAAACTGTTTTTT | CASSLQTGTNEKLFF
TRBJ2-1 | - | TRBV7-8 | TRBD1 | TGTGCCAGCAGCTTTTTACAGGGGATCAATGAGCAGTTCTTC | CASSFLQGINEQFF
TRBJ1-2 | - | TRBV29-1 | - | TGCAGCGAAATAAGGGTGGATGGCTACACCTTC | CSEIRVDGYTF
TRBJ1-1 | - | TRBV29-1 | - | TGCAGCGTTGAAAGGGGCTACGACACTGAAGCTTTCTTT | CSVERGYDTEAFF
TRBJ2-1 | - | TRBV3-1 | TRBD2 | TGTGCCAGCAGCCAGGTCACTAGCGGGACCGCCTACAATGAGCAGTTCTTC | CASSQVTSGTAYNEQFF
TRBJ2-1 | - | TRBV6-4 | - | TGTGCCAGCGCAGAATCCAGCGAGGGAACCTACAATGAGCAGTTCTTC | CASAESSEGTYNEQFF
TRBJ1-1 | - | TRBV12-3/TRBV12-4 | TRBD1 | TGTGCCAGCAGAACAGGGGTGAACACTGAAGCTTTCTTT | CASRTGVNTEAFF
TRBJ2-3 | - | TRBV6-4 | TRBD2 | TGTGCCAGCAGCGCCGCTGATGCGGGAGGGCCAGATACGCAGTATTTT | CASSAADAGGPDTQYF
TRBJ1-2 | - | TRBV30 | - | TGTGCCTGGAGTTTCCAAGAGGGTGCTAACTATGGCTACACCTTC | CAWSFQEGANYGYTF
TRBJ2-1 | - | TRBV5-5 | - | TGTGCCAGCAGCCCTAATCTAGGACCCAATGAGCAGTTCTTC | CASSPNLGPNEQFF
TRBJ2-1 | - | TRBV20-1 | TRBD2 | TGCAGTGCTAGAGATTGGGCTAGCGGGTGGGGGGCCTACAATGAGCAGTTCTTC | CSARDWASGWGAYNEQFF
TRBJ2-7 | - | TRBV3-1 | - | TGTGCCAGCAGCCGGACCGCGGCAGGCTACGAGCAGTACTTC | CASSRTAAGYEQYF
TRBJ2-1 | - | TRBV2 | - | TGTGCCAGCAGTGAAGATGAAGAGGGTAGCTTCCTAAGCTCCTACAATGAGCAGTTCTTC | CASSEDEEGSFLSSYNEQFF
TRBJ2-1 | once | TRBV7-3 | - | TGTGCCAGCAGCAAGGTTCAGTCCCCCTACAATGAGCAGTTCTTC | CASSKVQSPYNEQFF
TRBJ2-1 | - | TRBV20-1 | TRBD2 | TGCAGTGCTAGGGGACTAGCGGGCGACTACAATGAGCAGTTCTTC | CSARGLAGDYNEQFF
TRBJ1-5 | - | TRBV11-2 | - | TGTGCCAGCAGCTTAGTCGTGACAACGTCTGGCAATCAGCCCCAGCATTTT | CASSLVVTTSGNQPQHF
TRBJ2-7 | - | TRBV2 | - | TGTGCCAGCAGTGAACCGGGGAACTCCTACGAGCAGTACTTC | CASSEPGNSYEQYF